These T cell receptor beta chains were read from a single sample in a study of shared clonotypes between healthy human individuals. Generated by immunoSEQ multiplex PCR, the TCRdb table keeps only in-frame clones and is missing some. The table shows a few million clones, with about 92% occurring only once. Sequencing was done on a sample of naive CD4+ T cells from PBMCs. These receptors originate from a man younger than 30 in good health. Some clones in this sample may be carry-over from other donors' samples. Each CDR3 is given with its conserved first and last residue. Fields, in order: J gene, clone size, D gene, V gene, CDR3 DNA, CDR3 protein. A D gene is named only where the DNA matches it firmly. Clone size is shown for a subset of rows, as once, few, many or a class of expanded clone.

>TRBJ2-7|-|-|TRBV7-2
TGTGCCAGCAGCTTTGGGCAGGGAAAATACGAGCAGTACTTC
CASSFGQGKYEQYF
>TRBJ1-2|-|-|TRBV18
TGTGCCAGCTCACCGGAAGATAAGAGGTACTATGGCTACACCTTC
CASSPEDKRYYGYTF
>TRBJ2-3|-|-|TRBV11-2
TGTGCCAGCAGCTCCCGCAGCGATACGCAGTATTTT
CASSSRSDTQYF
>TRBJ1-1|few|-|TRBV7-2
TGTGCCAGCAGCTCGTCAGGGAACACTGAAGCTTTCTTT
CASSSSGNTEAFF
>TRBJ1-2|-|TRBD1|TRBV19
TGTGCCAGTCGAAACCGGGACAGGGCCTATGGCTACACCTTC
CASRNRDRAYGYTF
>TRBJ2-5|-|-|TRBV6-5
TGTGCCAGCAGTTACTTGAGGGAAGAGACCCAGTACTTC
CASSYLREETQYF
>TRBJ2-1|-|TRBD2|TRBV9
TGTGCCAGCCGTGGACTAGCGGGGTACAATGAGCAGTTCTTC
CASRGLAGYNEQFF
>TRBJ2-2|-|TRBD2|TRBV5-1
TGCGCCAGCAGCCCTCCCGCTAGCGGGAACACCGGGGAGCTGTTTTTT
CASSPPASGNTGELFF
>TRBJ2-2|-|-|TRBV6-4
TGTGCCACCAGACGGGAGATTGGCGGGGAGCTGTTTTTT
CATRREIGGELFF
>TRBJ2-2|-|TRBD2|TRBV6-1
TGTGCCAGCAGTGGAGCGGGAGGATTCACCGGGGAGCTGTTTTTT
CASSGAGGFTGELFF
>TRBJ1-4|-|-|TRBV9
TGTGCCAGCAGCCCCGGGGGCCCCTTAGGTGAAAAACTGTTTTTT
CASSPGGPLGEKLFF
>TRBJ2-1|-|TRBD1|TRBV6-7
TGTGCCAGCAGTTACCGGACAGGGGGCTCCTACAATGAGCAGTTCTTC
CASSYRTGGSYNEQFF
>TRBJ2-3|-|-|TRBV7-6
TGTGCCAGCAGCTTAGTTGGTGGAGCTAGCACAGATACGCAGTATTTT
CASSLVGGASTDTQYF
>TRBJ2-1|-|TRBD1|TRBV6-1
TGTGCCAGCAGTGGCTCCGGACAGGGGTCCTACAATGAGCAGTTCTTC
CASSGSGQGSYNEQFF
>TRBJ1-1|-|-|TRBV4-3
TGCGCCAGCAGCCAAGATCGCCTTGTCGACACTGAAGCTTTCTTT
CASSQDRLVDTEAFF
>TRBJ1-4|-|TRBD1|TRBV28
TGTGCCAGCAGTTCCACAGGGGAATGGTATGAAAAACTGTTTTTT
CASSSTGEWYEKLFF
>TRBJ2-1|-|-|TRBV28
TGTGCCAGCAGTTTCTCCGGGAAACGAAACGAGCAGTTCTTC
CASSFSGKRNEQFF
>TRBJ2-1|-|TRBD2|TRBV27
TGTGCCAGCCGGACTAGATCGTACAATGAGCAGTTCTTC
CASRTRSYNEQFF
>TRBJ2-5|few|-|TRBV5-4
TGTGCCAGCAGCTTGGCAGAGACCCAGTACTTC
CASSLAETQYF
>TRBJ2-5|-|TRBD2|TRBV11-3
TGTGCCAGCAGCTTAACTAGCGGGAGCCGGGAGACCCAGTACTTC
CASSLTSGSRETQYF
>TRBJ1-5|-|-|TRBV28
TGTGCCAGCACCGACGGGGGGGCCCTCCAGCCCCAGCATTTT
CASTDGGALQPQHF
>TRBJ2-3|-|-|TRBV7-2
TGTGCCAGCAGCTTAGCTGTCCGGACAGATACGCAGTATTTT
CASSLAVRTDTQYF
>TRBJ2-1|-|TRBD2|TRBV27
TGTGCCAGCAGCCGGACTAGGGCTAGCGGGAGCACTGAGCAGTTCTTC
CASSRTRASGSTEQFF
>TRBJ2-7|-|TRBD2|TRBV5-1
TGCGCCAGCAGCTTCCGACTAGCGGGAGTTCAGGACGAGCAGTACTTC
CASSFRLAGVQDEQYF
>TRBJ2-7|-|-|TRBV5-1
TGCGCCAGCAGCTTGGGGCAGGGTGGCTACGAGCAGTACTTC
CASSLGQGGYEQYF
>TRBJ1-2|-|-|TRBV28
TGTGCCAGCAGTTTAGCTATAAACTATGGCTACACCTTC
CASSLAINYGYTF
>TRBJ1-1|few|TRBD1|TRBV30
TGTGCTTACCGGAGGGGGCTTGACACTGAAGCTTTCTTT
CAYRRGLDTEAFF
>TRBJ2-2|-|-|TRBV5-1
TGCGCCAGCAGCTTGGGCCTGGGGAACACCGGGGAGCTGTTTTTT
CASSLGLGNTGELFF
>TRBJ2-3|-|TRBD2|TRBV29-1
TGCAGCGTCATCCCCCCAGCGGGAAGCACAGATACGCAGTATTTT
CSVIPPAGSTDTQYF
>TRBJ2-7|once|-|TRBV5-1
TGCGCCAGCAGCTTGAGTGGGGCTACCTACGAGCAGTACTTC
CASSLSGATYEQYF
>TRBJ2-7|-|-|TRBV5-1
TGCGCCAGCAGCTTGGCTCCGGACAGAAGCTCCTACGAGCAGTACTTC
CASSLAPDRSSYEQYF
>TRBJ2-2|-|-|TRBV27
TGTGCCAGCAGTTTTCGACAGTTTAACACCGGGGAGCTGTTTTTT
CASSFRQFNTGELFF
>TRBJ1-2|-|-|TRBV5-1
TGCGCCAGCAGCTTAGATACAGTGGCGAATGGCTACACCTTC
CASSLDTVANGYTF
>TRBJ1-1|-|-|TRBV6-5
TGTGCCAGCAGTTACCCTCCTGGCGGGTCCACTGAAGCTTTCTTT
CASSYPPGGSTEAFF
>TRBJ1-1|-|-|TRBV7-2
TGTGCCAGCAGCTCCGGGACCTTGGGGACTGAAGCTTTCTTT
CASSSGTLGTEAFF
>TRBJ2-7|-|TRBD2|TRBV2
TGTGCCAGCAGGATAGCGGGAGCTCTCCACGAGCAGTACTTC
CASRIAGALHEQYF
>TRBJ2-3|-|TRBD2|TRBV11-2
TGTGCCAGCAGCTTAGATCTCATTAGCGGGAGGCGCGGGGATACGCAGTATTTT
CASSLDLISGRRGDTQYF
>TRBJ1-1|-|-|TRBV7-2
TGTGCCAGCAGCTTATTCGGGGATCAGAACACTGAAGCTTTCTTT
CASSLFGDQNTEAFF
>TRBJ1-1|-|TRBD1|TRBV30
TGTGCCTGGAGGAGGGGACAGGGGGCCTCAGGGACTGAAGCTTTCTTT
CAWRRGQGASGTEAFF
>TRBJ2-1|-|-|TRBV21-1
-
CASSKVGGGNEQFF
>TRBJ1-1|-|-|TRBV19
TGTGCCAGTAGTATTCACAGGACGAACACTGAAGCTTTCTTT
CASSIHRTNTEAFF
>TRBJ2-6|-|-|TRBV2
TGTGCCAGCAGTGACCGCGACCCCCTTGGCTCTGGGGCCAACGTCCTGACTTTC
CASSDRDPLGSGANVLTF
>TRBJ1-5|-|-|TRBV6-1
TGTGCCAGCAGTGCCTATGGAAGGTCGGGAATTCAGCCCCAGCATTTT
CASSAYGRSGIQPQHF
>TRBJ2-2|-|TRBD1|TRBV6-1
TGTGCCAGCAGTCGACAGGGAAACGGGGAGCTGTTTTTT
CASSRQGNGELFF
>TRBJ1-1|-|-|TRBV18
TGTGCCAGCTCACCCCAAAGACAGAACACTGAAGCTTTCTTT
CASSPQRQNTEAFF
>TRBJ1-2|-|-|TRBV28
TGTGCCAGCAGTTTTTGGTCAGGGCCTAACTATGGCTACACCTTC
CASSFWSGPNYGYTF
>TRBJ2-1|-|-|TRBV30
TGTGCCTGGAGTTCCGGGAGCGCGTTTAATGAGCAGTTCTTC
CAWSSGSAFNEQFF
>TRBJ1-1|-|TRBD1|TRBV2
TGTGCCAGCAGTCCCTCCCGGGACAGCCCCACTGAAGCTTTCTTT
CASSPSRDSPTEAFF
>TRBJ2-3|-|TRBD2|TRBV6-6
TGTGCCAGCAGGCGGACTAGCGGGAGCCCAGATACGCAGTATTTT
CASRRTSGSPDTQYF
>TRBJ2-2|-|-|TRBV19
TGTGCCAGTAGTCCGGGGGAACTATCCACCGGGGAGCTGTTTTTT
CASSPGELSTGELFF
>TRBJ2-7|once|TRBD1|TRBV28
TGTGCCAGCAGTCGGACAGGGGGCTACGAGCAGTACTTC
CASSRTGGYEQYF
>TRBJ1-4|-|TRBD1|TRBV5-1
TGCGCCAGCAGCCCCGGACAGGTCTCGGGAAAACTGTTTTTT
CASSPGQVSGKLFF
>TRBJ2-7|-|TRBD2|TRBV7-6
TGTGCCAGCAGCTTTTCCGACGGGAGGTACGAGCAGTACTTC
CASSFSDGRYEQYF